A selection of T cell receptor beta chains follows, all from one sample in a study of Ad26.COV2.S vaccination and SARS-CoV-2 variants. The table came from immunoSEQ multiplex PCR; TCRdb's copy has only in-frame clones and leaves some out. The sample has 400,000 or so clones; 80% to 90% are singletons. The material sequenced was peripheral blood, taken in a trial of Ad26.COV2.S vaccine versus placebo. Source of these receptors: a person between 18 and 60 years old who received the Ad26.COV2.S COVID-19 vaccine or a placebo. The CDR3 runs from the conserved cysteine through the conserved F or W. The D gene is left open where the match is weak. Some rows have no size entry. The others give once, few or many, or a class for an expanded clone.

clone_size,v_call,cdr3_length,d_call,j_call,cdr3_nt,cdr3_aa
NA,TRBV30,14,NA,TRBJ1-1,TGTGCCTGGAGTGTACCAATGGTGAACACTGAAGCTTTCTTT,CAWSVPMVNTEAFF
NA,TRBV4-1,15,NA,TRBJ1-1,TGCGCCAGCAGCCAACCTCCCAGTGGAAGGACTGAAGCTTTCTTT,CASSQPPSGRTEAFF
NA,TRBV3-1/TRBV3-2,15,NA,TRBJ1-3,TGTGCCAGCAGCCAAGGGACAGAGTCTGGAAACACCATATATTTT,CASSQGTESGNTIYF
NA,TRBV11-2,15,NA,TRBJ2-1,TGTGCCAGCAGCTTAGGGGGAAGCTCCTACAATGAGCAGTTCTTC,CASSLGGSSYNEQFF
NA,TRBV5-1,15,TRBD1,TRBJ1-4,TGCGCCAGCAGCTTGGGGGCAGGGGGCTATGAAAAACTGTTTTTT,CASSLGAGGYEKLFF
NA,TRBV3-1/TRBV3-2,16,TRBD2,TRBJ2-1,TGTGCCAGCAGTCATTCTAGCGGGGGGGCTCGGAATGAGCAGTTCTTC,CASSHSSGGARNEQFF
NA,TRBV18,16,NA,TRBJ1-1,TGTGCCAGCTCACCAGAACAATTGGAAGGGAAGGATGAAGCTTTCTTT,CASSPEQLEGKDEAFF
NA,TRBV6-1,12,NA,TRBJ2-1,TGTGCCAGCAGTGACAGTATCAATGAGCAGTTCTTC,CASSDSINEQFF
NA,TRBV7-9,14,NA,TRBJ1-5,TGTGCCAGCAGCTTTGGGGGAGTAAATCAGCCCCAGCATTTT,CASSFGGVNQPQHF
NA,TRBV27,14,NA,TRBJ2-3,TGTGCCAGCAGTCGGGCCCCGAGCACAGATACGCAGTATTTT,CASSRAPSTDTQYF
NA,TRBV6-1,17,NA,TRBJ1-3,TGTGCCAGCAGTGTAATCGGGTCACTCAGATATGGAAACACCATATATTTT,CASSVIGSLRYGNTIYF
NA,TRBV7-8,16,NA,TRBJ1-1,TGTGCCAGCAGCTTAGTGTCTTGGGCTCGGGGCACTGAAGCTTTCTTT,CASSLVSWARGTEAFF
once,TRBV5-1,14,NA,TRBJ1-1,TGCGCCAGCAGCTTGGCCGCACGGAACACTGAAGCTTTCTTT,CASSLAARNTEAFF
NA,TRBV2,14,NA,TRBJ1-5,TGTGCCAGCAGGAGGACAGTCCAGGGGCAGCCCCAGCATTTT,CASRRTVQGQPQHF
NA,TRBV30,15,TRBD1,TRBJ1-5,TGTGCCTGGAGCGCGGACAGGGGATGGAATCAGCCCCAGCATTTT,CAWSADRGWNQPQHF
NA,TRBV11-2,16,NA,TRBJ1-1,TGTGCCAGCAGCTTAGATCTAAAAGAAGGGGACACTGAAGCTTTCTTT,CASSLDLKEGDTEAFF
NA,TRBV3-1/TRBV3-2,15,TRBD2,TRBJ2-3,TGTGCCAGCAGCCAGTTGCGGGGGACCACAGATACGCAGTATTTT,CASSQLRGTTDTQYF
few,TRBV7-9,17,NA,TRBJ1-6,TGTGCCAGCAGCTTATCGTACGGAGCAGCCATTAATTCACCCCTCCACTTT,CASSLSYGAAINSPLHF
NA,TRBV5-1,17,TRBD1,TRBJ1-6,TGCGCCAGCAGCTTGGGGGACAGCTTCTCCTATAATTCACCCCTCCACTTT,CASSLGDSFSYNSPLHF
NA,TRBV2,12,NA,TRBJ2-1,TGTGCCAGCAGTGGGGGATATGCTGAGCAGTTCTTC,CASSGGYAEQFF
NA,TRBV5-4,14,NA,TRBJ1-1,TGTGCCAGCAGCTTGGACAGGGCGGTTACTGAAGCTTTCTTT,CASSLDRAVTEAFF
NA,TRBV18,11,NA,TRBJ2-3,TGTGCCAGCTCACCATCAGATACGCAGTATTTT,CASSPSDTQYF
once,TRBV3-1/TRBV3-2,15,TRBD2,TRBJ2-3,TGTGCCAGCAGCTCGACTAGCGGGGGAACAGATACGCAGTATTTT,CASSSTSGGTDTQYF
NA,TRBV6-6,13,TRBD1,TRBJ1-2,TGTGCCAGCAGCCCTCTAGGACAGGGAGGCTACACCTTC,CASSPLGQGGYTF
NA,TRBV7-9,11,NA,TRBJ1-2,TGTGCCAGCAGCTTAATGGAAGATAACACCTTC,CASSLMEDNTF
NA,TRBV3-1/TRBV3-2,15,TRBD1,TRBJ1-2,TGTGCCAGCAGCCAAGGGGGGACAGCTCCCTATGGCTACACCTTC,CASSQGGTAPYGYTF
NA,TRBV29-1,13,TRBD1,TRBJ2-3,TGCAGCGCCAACCTAGGGGGCCCAGATACGCAGTATTTT,CSANLGGPDTQYF
once,TRBV5-3,16,TRBD2,TRBJ2-5,TGTGCCAGAAGCGCGCTACTAGCGGGGGGCCGGGAGACCCAGTACTTC,CARSALLAGGRETQYF
NA,TRBV6-5,12,NA,TRBJ1-2,TGTGCCAGTGGAAAAGGAGGGAATGGCTACACCTTC,CASGKGGNGYTF
NA,TRBV6-5,14,NA,TRBJ2-3,TGTGCCAGCACCGCACGGGACGATTTGCCTCCCCGGTATTTT,CASTARDDLPPRYF
NA,TRBV5-8,18,NA,TRBJ2-3,TGTGCCATCCCACGGGAGGGGGCCCTTGATTCGGGCTTGGATACGCAGTATTTT,CAIPREGALDSGLDTQYF
NA,TRBV6-6,13,TRBD1,TRBJ2-7,TGTGCCAGCAGTTCCATACAGACAGGGAAAAGGAGCTTC,CASSSIQTGKRSF
NA,TRBV19,13,TRBD1,TRBJ2-7,TGTGCCAGTACAGGGGGCCTCTCCTACGAGCAGTACTTC,CASTGGLSYEQYF
once,TRBV11-2,14,NA,TRBJ1-1,TGTGCCAGCAGCTTTAACAGGATGAGCACTGAAGCTTTCTTT,CASSFNRMSTEAFF
NA,TRBV10-3,13,NA,TRBJ2-5,TGTGCCATCGCGTCGGGGCGCGGAGAGACCCAGTACTTC,CAIASGRGETQYF
NA,TRBV7-2,13,NA,TRBJ1-1,TGTGCCAGCAGCTTAGTAGATACGGGTACGGCTTTCTTT,CASSLVDTGTAFF
NA,TRBV7-2,15,NA,TRBJ2-1,TGTGCCAGCAGCTTAAGCCTAGCGAACTACAATGAGCAGTTCTTC,CASSLSLANYNEQFF
NA,TRBV5-1,16,NA,TRBJ2-1,TGCGCCAGCAGCAGACGGGGGGCCGCAAGAAACAATGAGCAGTTCTTC,CASSRRGAARNNEQFF
NA,TRBV19,14,NA,TRBJ1-1,TGTGCCAGTAGGATTGCAGGGGAGAACACTGAAGCTTTCTTT,CASRIAGENTEAFF
NA,TRBV16,18,NA,TRBJ2-7,TGTGCCAGCAGCCGGGACAAGGGAGGGACAAACGAGTCAAACGAGCAGTACTTC,CASSRDKGGTNESNEQYF
once,TRBV6-1,14,NA,TRBJ2-3,TGTGCCAGCAGTGAAGCGGTGGGCACAGATACGCAGTATTTT,CASSEAVGTDTQYF
NA,TRBV2,11,NA,TRBJ1-5,TGTGCCAGCAGTGATGGTCAGCCCCAGCATTTT,CASSDGQPQHF
NA,TRBV18,13,NA,TRBJ2-2,TGTGCCAGCTCACCTGGAGTTACGGGGGAGCTGTTTTTT,CASSPGVTGELFF
NA,TRBV4-1,18,NA,TRBJ1-2,TGCGCCAGCAGCCAAGGACTGAACAACCAGGGCGGTGGCTATGGCTACACCTTC,CASSQGLNNQGGGYGYTF
NA,TRBV5-1,12,NA,TRBJ1-1,TGCGCCAGCAGCTCTAAGAACACTGAAGCTTTCTTT,CASSSKNTEAFF
NA,TRBV7-2,15,TRBD1,TRBJ1-2,TGTGCCAGCAGCTTAGGGACAGGGGGCGGCTATGGCTACACCTTC,CASSLGTGGGYGYTF
NA,TRBV5-1,15,NA,TRBJ1-1,TGCGCCAGCAGCTTGGGGTCGACAGGACCCACTGAAGCTTTCTTT,CASSLGSTGPTEAFF
few,TRBV3-1/TRBV3-2,16,TRBD2,TRBJ2-3,TGTGCCAGCAGCCAAGCGCCTAGCGGGGGGGCAGATACGCAGTATTTT,CASSQAPSGGADTQYF
NA,TRBV6-6,12,NA,TRBJ2-5,TGTGCCAGCAGTCAGGACTCGGAGACCCAGTACTTC,CASSQDSETQYF
NA,TRBV25-1,11,NA,TRBJ1-2,TGTGCCAGCAGCTTCGGGTATGGCTACACCTTC,CASSFGYGYTF
NA,TRBV19,17,NA,TRBJ2-1,TGTGCCAGTAGTAAGCACCACGGACAGGGAGGGGACAATGAGCAGTTCTTC,CASSKHHGQGGDNEQFF
NA,TRBV6-6,13,NA,TRBJ1-1,TGTGCCAGCAGAGGCAGGGGTTATACTGAAGCTTTCTTT,CASRGRGYTEAFF
NA,TRBV11-3,12,NA,TRBJ2-3,TGTGCCAGCAGCTCTGACACAGATACGCAGTATTTT,CASSSDTDTQYF